This T cell receptor (beta chain) stems from a study of neurological immune-mediated disorders. This clonotype was counted many times. TCRdb used MiXCR to reprocess the 5' RACE reads, holding one entry per CDR3 protein. The data show about 66,000 distinct CDR3 sequences, 3% to 5% seen once. The CDR3 extends over 13 amino acids. The V gene's germline CDR1 is SGHVS and CDR2 FNYEAQ. V was pared by 1 base and J by 4 bases, with 8 bases between. The chain links TRBV7-6 to TRBJ2-7; D is perhaps TRBD1 (6 bases). This sequence was found in a man under 40 with multiple sclerosis. Specimen: PBMCs. The CDR3 is CASSLEDRYEQYF. The DNA for the CDR3 is TGTGCCAGCAGCTTAGAGGACAGATACGAGCAGTACTTC.